A selection of T cell receptor beta chains follows, all from one sample in a study of shared clonotypes between healthy human individuals. The assay was immunoSEQ multiplex PCR, and TCRdb's table has in-frame clones only and misses some. This sample has approximately 640,000 clones; approximately 75% occur once, and the top ten carry approximately 2%. The sample consisted of memory CD4+ T cells sorted from blood. These receptors were taken from a woman aged 25 to 39 in good health. Both conserved end residues are part of each CDR3. The D gene is left open where the match is weak. Clone size appears in some rows only: once, few, many, or a class for an expanded clone.

j_gene: TRBJ1-2; len: 12; abundance: NA; d_gene: NA; v_gene: TRBV10-3; CDR3nt: TGTGCCATCTTGGGAGGAGGGAATGGCTACACCTTC; CDR3aa: CAILGGGNGYTF
j_gene: TRBJ2-2; len: 14; abundance: many; d_gene: NA; v_gene: TRBV11-3; CDR3nt: TGTGCCAGCAGGCCCGGAGGGGGGACCGGGGAGCTGTTTTTT; CDR3aa: CASRPGGGTGELFF
j_gene: TRBJ2-1; len: 12; abundance: many; d_gene: TRBD1; v_gene: TRBV11-2; CDR3nt: TGTGCCAGCAGCTTAGCAGGGGGCGAGCAGTTCTTC; CDR3aa: CASSLAGGEQFF
j_gene: TRBJ2-4; len: 17; abundance: NA; d_gene: TRBD1; v_gene: TRBV19; CDR3nt: TGTGCCAGTAGTATAGAGACAGGGCGGTTGGCCAAAAACATTCAGTACTTC; CDR3aa: CASSIETGRLAKNIQYF
j_gene: TRBJ1-1; len: 15; abundance: many; d_gene: TRBD1; v_gene: TRBV19; CDR3nt: TGTGCCAGTAGGACCCCGGGACAGATGAACACTGAAGCTTTCTTT; CDR3aa: CASRTPGQMNTEAFF
j_gene: TRBJ1-3; len: 14; abundance: few; d_gene: NA; v_gene: TRBV5-1; CDR3nt: TGCGCCAGCAGCCCCGGGACGGCTGGAAACACCATATATTTT; CDR3aa: CASSPGTAGNTIYF
j_gene: TRBJ1-1; len: 14; abundance: NA; d_gene: NA; v_gene: TRBV15; CDR3nt: TGTGCCACCAGCAGAGATAGGATGAACACTGAAGCTTTCTTT; CDR3aa: CATSRDRMNTEAFF
j_gene: TRBJ1-1; len: 13; abundance: NA; d_gene: NA; v_gene: TRBV6-1; CDR3nt: TGTGCCAGCAGTGCAGGGGTCAACACTGAAGCTTTCTTT; CDR3aa: CASSAGVNTEAFF
j_gene: TRBJ2-1; len: 12; abundance: NA; d_gene: NA; v_gene: TRBV10-1; CDR3nt: TGCGCCAGCAGTGAGTCGATAAATGAGCAGTTCTTC; CDR3aa: CASSESINEQFF
j_gene: TRBJ2-3; len: 12; abundance: NA; d_gene: TRBD2; v_gene: TRBV6-5; CDR3nt: TGTGCCAGCAGTTACCGGGGGGGGGCGCAGTATTTT; CDR3aa: CASSYRGGAQYF
j_gene: TRBJ2-5; len: 12; abundance: NA; d_gene: NA; v_gene: TRBV27; CDR3nt: TGTGCCAGCAGTAAGGCCTGGGGAGAGCAGTACTTC; CDR3aa: CASSKAWGEQYF
j_gene: TRBJ2-3; len: 14; abundance: many; d_gene: NA; v_gene: TRBV28; CDR3nt: TGTGCCAGCAGTTTATCCGACCCGAGAAATACGCAGTATTTT; CDR3aa: CASSLSDPRNTQYF
j_gene: TRBJ2-5; len: 16; abundance: NA; d_gene: TRBD2; v_gene: TRBV11-2; CDR3nt: TGTGCCAGCAGCTTAGGTGCGCTAGCGGGGCAAGAGACCCAGTACTTC; CDR3aa: CASSLGALAGQETQYF
j_gene: TRBJ2-2; len: 14; abundance: NA; d_gene: NA; v_gene: TRBV7-7; CDR3nt: TGTGCCAGCAGCTTAACCCGGGCAGGAGGGGAGCTGTTTTTT; CDR3aa: CASSLTRAGGELFF
j_gene: TRBJ2-7; len: 10; abundance: NA; d_gene: NA; v_gene: TRBV21-1; CDR3nt: TGTGCCAGGCCCCGCTACGAGCAGTACTTC; CDR3aa: CARPRYEQYF
j_gene: TRBJ2-5; len: 15; abundance: NA; d_gene: NA; v_gene: TRBV6-5; CDR3nt: TGTGCCAGCAGCCAGGGGATGGGACTCCCTTGGGAGCAGTACTTC; CDR3aa: CASSQGMGLPWEQYF
j_gene: TRBJ1-5; len: 12; abundance: NA; d_gene: NA; v_gene: TRBV28; CDR3nt: TGTGCCAGCGTGAGCGTCGATCAGCCCCAGCATTTT; CDR3aa: CASVSVDQPQHF
j_gene: TRBJ1-2; len: 14; abundance: NA; d_gene: TRBD1; v_gene: TRBV5-1; CDR3nt: TGCGCCAGCAGCTTCGATCAGGGGGGGTATGGCTACACCTTC; CDR3aa: CASSFDQGGYGYTF
j_gene: TRBJ1-5; len: 16; abundance: NA; d_gene: TRBD1; v_gene: TRBV19; CDR3nt: TGTGCCACCCAACCAACTCCCGGGACAGGGCATCAGCCCCAGCATTTT; CDR3aa: CATQPTPGTGHQPQHF
j_gene: TRBJ1-2; len: 15; abundance: NA; d_gene: NA; v_gene: TRBV18; CDR3nt: TGTGCCAGCTCACCACCGGGGATAGGGAACTATGGCTACACCTTC; CDR3aa: CASSPPGIGNYGYTF
j_gene: TRBJ2-3; len: 12; abundance: few; d_gene: NA; v_gene: TRBV27; CDR3nt: TGTGCCAGTTCAGAAAGGGGGGATACGCAGTATTTT; CDR3aa: CASSERGDTQYF
j_gene: TRBJ1-3; len: 16; abundance: NA; d_gene: NA; v_gene: TRBV13; CDR3nt: TGTGCCAGCAGCTTACGAGGACAGCCTTCTGGAAACACCATATATTTT; CDR3aa: CASSLRGQPSGNTIYF
j_gene: TRBJ2-3; len: 15; abundance: NA; d_gene: TRBD1; v_gene: TRBV6-5; CDR3nt: TGTGCCAGCAGGCCAGGGACAGTATTCGGCGATACGCAGTATTTT; CDR3aa: CASRPGTVFGDTQYF
j_gene: TRBJ2-7; len: 18; abundance: NA; d_gene: TRBD2; v_gene: TRBV9; CDR3nt: TGTGCCAGCAGCGTAGGACTCATCGGCACTCGGGGGGCCTACGAGCAGTACTTC; CDR3aa: CASSVGLIGTRGAYEQYF
j_gene: TRBJ2-5; len: 14; abundance: NA; d_gene: TRBD2; v_gene: TRBV7-9; CDR3nt: TGTGCCAGCAGCTTAGCCCTAGCGGGCGAGACCCAGTACTTC; CDR3aa: CASSLALAGETQYF
j_gene: TRBJ1-4; len: 15; abundance: NA; d_gene: NA; v_gene: TRBV6-1; CDR3nt: TGTGCCAGCAGTGAAGTCCCGGGGCCGAATGAAAAACTGTTTTTT; CDR3aa: CASSEVPGPNEKLFF
j_gene: TRBJ1-2; len: 13; abundance: few; d_gene: TRBD1; v_gene: TRBV19; CDR3nt: TGTGCCAGTAGTACGAGACAGGGTGATGGCTACACCTTC; CDR3aa: CASSTRQGDGYTF
j_gene: TRBJ1-4; len: 15; abundance: NA; d_gene: NA; v_gene: TRBV2; CDR3nt: TGTGCCAGCAGTGAATTGGAACAAGGAGGTGAAAAACTGTTTTTT; CDR3aa: CASSELEQGGEKLFF
j_gene: TRBJ2-2; len: 16; abundance: NA; d_gene: TRBD2; v_gene: TRBV5-1; CDR3nt: TGCGCCAGCAGTTCCGGGACTAGGCAGATCACCGGGGAGCTGTTTTTT; CDR3aa: CASSSGTRQITGELFF
j_gene: TRBJ1-1; len: 16; abundance: NA; d_gene: NA; v_gene: TRBV5-5; CDR3nt: TGTGCCAGCAGTCCAAACGTGGGACACCCATGGACTGAAGCTTTCTTT; CDR3aa: CASSPNVGHPWTEAFF
j_gene: TRBJ1-2; len: 14; abundance: NA; d_gene: TRBD1; v_gene: TRBV7-2; CDR3nt: TGTGCCAGCAGCCCGCATCGGGACAGTTCCGGCTACACCTTC; CDR3aa: CASSPHRDSSGYTF
j_gene: TRBJ2-1; len: 15; abundance: few; d_gene: NA; v_gene: TRBV27; CDR3nt: TGTGCCAGTTGCCGAGGGAGCCACCTCTACAATGAGCAGTTCTTC; CDR3aa: CASCRGSHLYNEQFF
j_gene: TRBJ2-4; len: 15; abundance: NA; d_gene: NA; v_gene: TRBV7-2; CDR3nt: TGTGCCAGCAGCATACCCGTCGTCCGAAAAAACATTCAGTACTTC; CDR3aa: CASSIPVVRKNIQYF
j_gene: TRBJ1-1; len: 13; abundance: NA; d_gene: NA; v_gene: TRBV10-3; CDR3nt: TGTGCCATCAAAAAAGGGCTGAACACTGAAGCTTTCTTT; CDR3aa: CAIKKGLNTEAFF
j_gene: TRBJ2-1; len: 16; abundance: many; d_gene: NA; v_gene: TRBV7-8; CDR3nt: TGTGCCAGCAGCTTGGCCTTGTTGAGGGGGGACAATGAGCAGTTCTTC; CDR3aa: CASSLALLRGDNEQFF
j_gene: TRBJ2-2; len: 14; abundance: NA; d_gene: TRBD1; v_gene: TRBV2; CDR3nt: TGTGCCAGCAGGGGACAGCCGAACACCGGGGAGCTGTTTTTT; CDR3aa: CASRGQPNTGELFF
j_gene: TRBJ2-1; len: 16; abundance: NA; d_gene: TRBD2; v_gene: TRBV5-4; CDR3nt: TGTGCCAGCAGCTTGGATGGGACTAGCGCCTACAATGAGCAGTTCTTC; CDR3aa: CASSLDGTSAYNEQFF
j_gene: TRBJ1-1; len: 15; abundance: NA; d_gene: NA; v_gene: TRBV7-9; CDR3nt: TGTGCCAGCAGCTTAGCGGGGGTCATGAACACTGAAGCTTTCTTT; CDR3aa: CASSLAGVMNTEAFF
j_gene: TRBJ2-1; len: 14; abundance: NA; d_gene: TRBD2; v_gene: TRBV7-9; CDR3nt: TGTGCCAGCAGCTTTATTAGCGGGAGGGCCAGGCAGTTCTTC; CDR3aa: CASSFISGRARQFF
j_gene: TRBJ2-7; len: 12; abundance: NA; d_gene: NA; v_gene: TRBV7-2; CDR3nt: TGTGCCAGCAGCTCACATACAAACGAGCAGTACTTC; CDR3aa: CASSSHTNEQYF
j_gene: TRBJ2-3; len: 15; abundance: few; d_gene: NA; v_gene: TRBV7-6; CDR3nt: TGTGCCAGCAGTCCACAGACGGGGTCCACAGATACGCAGTATTTT; CDR3aa: CASSPQTGSTDTQYF
j_gene: TRBJ1-1; len: 15; abundance: NA; d_gene: NA; v_gene: TRBV4-2; CDR3nt: TGTGCCAGCAGCCAAGTCGAGGGGCAGAACACTGAAGCTTTCTTT; CDR3aa: CASSQVEGQNTEAFF